This T cell receptor beta chain was documented in a study of blood T cell repertoires in COVID-19. Study-wide context: The United States, Italy and Spain were the sources of the acute and convalescent COVID-19 samples.

Resolution of symptoms, clearance, or two negative PCRs was present in recovered Cohort 3 donors. V lost 0 bases to trimming and J lost 1 base, with 12 bases between them. Per germline, CDR1 SGHTA and CDR2 FQGNSA. CDR3 length equals 16 residues. Sequencing was performed with immunoSEQ multiplex PCR; in TCRdb, only in-frame clones are kept and a portion is missing. The repertoire holds under 200,000 clones, with roughly 84% as singletons. The rearrangement joins TRBV7-2 to TRBJ1-1; perhaps TRBD1 as D (5 bases). The sequenced sample was PBMCs or T cells enriched from blood (not recorded which). This TCR was recovered from a man between 60 and 70 years old who had recovered from COVID-19. Written as DNA, the CDR3 is TGTGCCAGCAGCTTAGCGGGAGGCAGGGCGAACACTGAAGCTTTCTTT. Protein product: CASSLAGGRANTEAFF.